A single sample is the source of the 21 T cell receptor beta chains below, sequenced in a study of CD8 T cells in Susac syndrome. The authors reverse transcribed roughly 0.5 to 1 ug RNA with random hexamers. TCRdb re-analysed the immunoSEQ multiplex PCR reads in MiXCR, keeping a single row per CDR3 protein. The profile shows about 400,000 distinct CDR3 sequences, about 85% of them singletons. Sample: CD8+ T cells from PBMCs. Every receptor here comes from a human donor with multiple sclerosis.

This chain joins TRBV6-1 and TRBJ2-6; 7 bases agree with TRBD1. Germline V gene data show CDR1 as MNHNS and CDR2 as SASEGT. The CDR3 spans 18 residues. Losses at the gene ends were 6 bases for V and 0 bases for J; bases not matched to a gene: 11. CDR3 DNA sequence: TGTGCCAGCAGGGTAAACAGGGGACGGAGCTCTGGGGCCAACGTCCTGACTTTC. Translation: CASRVNRGRSSGANVLTF.

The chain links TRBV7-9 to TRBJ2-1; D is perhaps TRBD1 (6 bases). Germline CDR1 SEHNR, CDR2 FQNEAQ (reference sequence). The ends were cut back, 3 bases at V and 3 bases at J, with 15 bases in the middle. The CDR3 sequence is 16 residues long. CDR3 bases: TGTGCCAGCAGCTTCGAACCGGGACACCTCTACAATGAGCAGTTCTTC. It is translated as CASSFEPGHLYNEQFF. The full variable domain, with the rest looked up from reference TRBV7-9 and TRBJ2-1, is DTGVSQNPRHKITKRGQNVTFRCDPISEHNRLYWYRQTLGQGPEFLTYFQNEAQLEKSRLLSDRFSAERPKGSFSTLEIQRTEQGDSAMYLCASSFEPGHLYNEQFFGPGTRLTVL.

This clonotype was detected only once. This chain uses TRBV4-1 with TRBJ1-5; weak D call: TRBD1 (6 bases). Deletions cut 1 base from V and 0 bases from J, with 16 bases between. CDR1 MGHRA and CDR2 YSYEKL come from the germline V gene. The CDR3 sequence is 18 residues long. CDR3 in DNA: TGCGCCAGCAGCCAAGTGGGGCTCAGGGGTGATAGCAATCAGCCCCAGCATTTT. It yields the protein CASSQVGLRGDSNQPQHF.

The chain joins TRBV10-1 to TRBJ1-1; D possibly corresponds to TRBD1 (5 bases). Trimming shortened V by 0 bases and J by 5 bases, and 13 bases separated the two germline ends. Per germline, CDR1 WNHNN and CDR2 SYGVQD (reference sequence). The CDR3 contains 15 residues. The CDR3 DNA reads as TGCGCCAGCAGTGAGTCGACTTGGGGGGGAACTGAAGCTTTCTTT. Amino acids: CASSESTWGGTEAFF.

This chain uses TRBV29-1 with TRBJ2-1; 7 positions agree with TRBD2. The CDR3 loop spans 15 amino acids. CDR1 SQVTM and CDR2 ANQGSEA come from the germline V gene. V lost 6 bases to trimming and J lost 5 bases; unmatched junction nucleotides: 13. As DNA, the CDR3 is TGCAGCGTACCTACTGGGGAGGGCTTCCACAATGAGCAGTTCTTC. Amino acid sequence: CSVPTGEGFHNEQFF.

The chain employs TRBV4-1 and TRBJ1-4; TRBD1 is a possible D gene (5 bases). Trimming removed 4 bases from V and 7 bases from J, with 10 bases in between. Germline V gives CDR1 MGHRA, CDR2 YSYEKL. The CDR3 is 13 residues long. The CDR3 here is CASSLGRVEKLFF. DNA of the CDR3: TGCGCCAGCAGCCTCGGCAGGGTTGAAAAACTGTTTTTT.

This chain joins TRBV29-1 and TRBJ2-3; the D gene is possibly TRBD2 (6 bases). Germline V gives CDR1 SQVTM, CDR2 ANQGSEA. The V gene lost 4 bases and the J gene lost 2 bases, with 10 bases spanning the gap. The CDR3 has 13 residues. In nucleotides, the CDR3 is TGCAGCGTTGGGCGGGACTCCACAGATACGCAGTATTTT. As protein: CSVGRDSTDTQYF.

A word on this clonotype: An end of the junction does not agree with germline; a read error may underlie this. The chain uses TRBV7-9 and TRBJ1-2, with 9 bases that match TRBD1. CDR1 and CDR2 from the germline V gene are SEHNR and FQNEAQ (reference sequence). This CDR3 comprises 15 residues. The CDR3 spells CASSLDPGTGLGYTF. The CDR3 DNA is TGTGCCAGCAGCTTAGACCCGGGGACAGGGTTAGGCTACACTTTC.

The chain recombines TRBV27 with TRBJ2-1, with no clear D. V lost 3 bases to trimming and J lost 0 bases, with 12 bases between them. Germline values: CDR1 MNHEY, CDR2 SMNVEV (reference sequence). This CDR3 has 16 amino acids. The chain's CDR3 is CASSFDGQSSYNEQFF. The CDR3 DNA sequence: TGTGCCAGCAGTTTCGATGGGCAGAGCTCCTACAATGAGCAGTTCTTC.

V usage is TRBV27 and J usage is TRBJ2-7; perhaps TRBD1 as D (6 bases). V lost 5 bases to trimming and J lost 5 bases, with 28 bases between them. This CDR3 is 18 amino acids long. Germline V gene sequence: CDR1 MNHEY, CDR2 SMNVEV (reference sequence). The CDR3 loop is CASSTSLFGRTDPHEQYF. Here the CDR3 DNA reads TGTGCCAGCAGTACTAGTTTGTTCGGACGGACAGACCCCCACGAGCAGTACTTC.

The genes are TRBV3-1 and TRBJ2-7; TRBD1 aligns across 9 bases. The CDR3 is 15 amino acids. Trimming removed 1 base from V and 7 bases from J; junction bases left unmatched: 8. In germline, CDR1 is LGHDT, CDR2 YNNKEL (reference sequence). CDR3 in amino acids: CASSQVPGQGGEQYF. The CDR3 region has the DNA TGTGCCAGCAGCCAAGTACCGGGACAGGGCGGGGAGCAGTACTTC.

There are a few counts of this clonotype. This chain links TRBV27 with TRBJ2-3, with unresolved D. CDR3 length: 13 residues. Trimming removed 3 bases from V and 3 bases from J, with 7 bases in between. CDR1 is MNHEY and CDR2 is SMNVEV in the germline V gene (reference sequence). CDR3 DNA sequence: TGTGCCAGCAGTTTTGGTGGTACAGATACGCAGTATTTT. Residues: CASSFGGTDTQYF.

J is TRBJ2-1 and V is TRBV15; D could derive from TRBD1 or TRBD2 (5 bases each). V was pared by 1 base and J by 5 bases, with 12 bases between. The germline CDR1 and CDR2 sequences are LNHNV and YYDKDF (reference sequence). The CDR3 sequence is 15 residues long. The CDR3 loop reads CATSRGWDHNNEQFF. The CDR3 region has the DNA TGTGCCACCAGCAGAGGATGGGACCATAACAATGAGCAGTTCTTC.

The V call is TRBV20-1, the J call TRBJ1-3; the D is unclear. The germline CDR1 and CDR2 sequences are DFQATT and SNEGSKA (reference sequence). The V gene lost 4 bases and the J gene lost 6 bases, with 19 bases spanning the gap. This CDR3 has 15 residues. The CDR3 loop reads CSANPGLEDENTIYF. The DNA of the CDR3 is TGCAGTGCTAATCCGGGCCTCGAGGACGAAAACACCATATATTTT.

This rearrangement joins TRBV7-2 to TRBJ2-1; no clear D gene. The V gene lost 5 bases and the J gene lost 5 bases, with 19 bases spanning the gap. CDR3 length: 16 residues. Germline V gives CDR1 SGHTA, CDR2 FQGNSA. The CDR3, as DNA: TGTGCCAGCAGCCCGCGTGGAAGCGCCGTACACAATGAGCAGTTCTTC. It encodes CASSPRGSAVHNEQFF.

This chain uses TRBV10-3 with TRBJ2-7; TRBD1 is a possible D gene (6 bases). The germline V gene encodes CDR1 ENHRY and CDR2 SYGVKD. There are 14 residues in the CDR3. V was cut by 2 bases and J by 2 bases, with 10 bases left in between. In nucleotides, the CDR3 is TGTGCCATCAGTGAGACAGGGTCCCCCTACGAGCAGTACTTC. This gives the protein CAISETGSPYEQYF.

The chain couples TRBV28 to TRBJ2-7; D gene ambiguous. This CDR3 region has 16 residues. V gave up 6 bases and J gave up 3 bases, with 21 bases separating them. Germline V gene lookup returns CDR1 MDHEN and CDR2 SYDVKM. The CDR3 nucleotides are TGTGCCAGCAGCGCACCCGGTTACAGTGACAACTACGAGCAGTACTTC. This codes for CASSAPGYSDNYEQYF.

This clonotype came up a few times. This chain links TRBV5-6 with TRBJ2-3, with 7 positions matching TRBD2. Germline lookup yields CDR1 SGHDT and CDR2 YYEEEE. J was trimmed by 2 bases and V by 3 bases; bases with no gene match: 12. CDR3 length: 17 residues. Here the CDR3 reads CASSSGVSGTHTDTQYF. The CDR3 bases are TGTGCCAGCAGCTCTGGCGTAAGCGGGACCCACACAGATACGCAGTATTTT.

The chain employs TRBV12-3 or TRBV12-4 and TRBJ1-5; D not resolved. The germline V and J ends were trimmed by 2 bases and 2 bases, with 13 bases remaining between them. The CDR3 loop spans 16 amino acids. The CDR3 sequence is CASSLKAPGGNQPQHF. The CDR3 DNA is TGTGCCAGCAGTTTAAAGGCCCCAGGCGGCAATCAGCCCCAGCATTTT.

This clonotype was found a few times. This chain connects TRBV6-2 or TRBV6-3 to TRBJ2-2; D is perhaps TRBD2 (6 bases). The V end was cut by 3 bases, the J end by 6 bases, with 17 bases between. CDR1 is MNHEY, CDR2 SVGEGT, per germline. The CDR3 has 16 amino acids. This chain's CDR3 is CASSYGTPHGPGELFF. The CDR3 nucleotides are TGTGCCAGCAGTTATGGGACTCCGCATGGACCCGGGGAGCTGTTTTTT.

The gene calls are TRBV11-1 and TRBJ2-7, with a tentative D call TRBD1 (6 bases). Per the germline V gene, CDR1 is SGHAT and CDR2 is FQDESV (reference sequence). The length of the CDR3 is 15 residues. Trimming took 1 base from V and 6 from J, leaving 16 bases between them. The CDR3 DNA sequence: TGTGCCAGCAGCTTAGTAGAGCAGGGGACCTGCGAGCAGTACTTC. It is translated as CASSLVEQGTCEQYF.